This entry lists 21 T cell receptor beta chains sequenced from one sample in a study of T-cell reconstitution after alpha-beta-depleted transplantation in children. This sample's TCRbeta library carried unique molecular identifier barcodes. TCRdb processed the PCR reads anew with MiXCR; each CDR3 protein has one entry. The table records approximately 800,000 distinct CDR3 sequences, approximately 15% of them present only once. The material sequenced was PBMCs, mostly from graft donor cells, taken 360 days after TCRalphabeta/CD19-depleted stem cell transplant. These receptors came from a male patient aged 5 to 17 who had a stem cell transplant for acute lymphoblastic leukemia, so the T cells may come from the graft donor.

V is TRBV4-1 and J is TRBJ2-1, with 7 bases identical to TRBD2. Per germline, CDR1 MGHRA and CDR2 YSYEKL. This CDR3 comprises 14 residues. Trimming took 0 bases from V and 10 from J; bases not matched to a gene: 6. The CDR3 reads CASSQDVGTKEQFF. CDR3 nucleotides: TGCGCCAGCAGCCAAGATGTCGGGACTAAAGAGCAGTTCTTC.

This rearrangement joins TRBV6-1 to TRBJ2-2; D possibly matches TRBD1 or TRBD2 (6 bases each). This CDR3 spans 15 amino acids. V was cut by 8 bases and J by 2 bases, with 15 bases left in between. CDR1 MNHNS and CDR2 SASEGT come from the germline V gene. The CDR3 loop reads CASLRPGANTGELFF. CDR3 DNA: TGTGCCAGCCTACGGCCGGGGGCAAACACCGGGGAGCTGTTTTTT.

The V gene is TRBV12-3 or TRBV12-4, the J gene TRBJ2-7; D gene ambiguous. V lost 5 bases and J lost 6, with 8 bases in between. The length of the CDR3 is 11 residues. CDR3 bases: TGTGCCAGCAGTCTCCTCGGCGAGCAGTACGTC. Encoded protein: CASSLLGEQYV.

This chain joins TRBV20-1 and TRBJ1-5; TRBD1 matches 8 bases. J lost 6 bases, V lost 3 bases, and 10 bases had no gene match. The CDR3 consists of 15 residues. Germline CDR1 and CDR2: DFQATT and SNEGSKA (reference sequence). This CDR3 is CSARMTGVGGQPQHF. DNA for the CDR3: TGCAGTGCTAGGATGACAGGGGTCGGGGGTCAGCCCCAGCATTTT.

This clonotype has ten or more counts. The rearrangement uses TRBV5-6 and TRBJ1-1; D is possibly TRBD1 (5 bases). V was trimmed by 0 bases and J by 0 bases, leaving 9 bases between them. This CDR3 spans 15 amino acids. Germline-derived CDR1 and CDR2 are SGHDT and YYEEEE. The CDR3 DNA follows: TGTGCCAGCAGCTTGGGGTCAGGGATGAACACTGAAGCTTTCTTT. As protein: CASSLGSGMNTEAFF.

The table lists this clonotype with a few counts. The chain has TRBV12-3 or TRBV12-4 and TRBJ2-2, with a weak D call TRBD2 (6 bases). The CDR3 totals 13 residues. V lost 1 base and J 10 bases, leaving 10 bases between the germline ends. The CDR3 DNA reads as TGTGCCAGCAGTTTAGGGCGGGAAGAGGAGCTGTTTTTT. Residues: CASSLGREEELFF.

The chain links TRBV7-3 to TRBJ1-1, with no clear D. Germline lookup yields CDR1 SGHTA and CDR2 FQGTGA. The CDR3 sequence is 15 residues long. Trimming took 5 bases from V and 1 from J, leaving 14 bases between them. The CDR3 loop reads CASSPSYLQNTEAFF. CDR3 sequence (DNA): TGTGCCAGCAGCCCTTCTTACCTCCAGAACACTGAAGCTTTCTTT.

This clonotype was counted only a few times. This chain uses TRBV7-8 with TRBJ2-2, with TRBD1 as a possible D gene (5 bases). Germline V gene sequence: CDR1 SGHVS, CDR2 FQNEAQ. The germline V and J ends were trimmed by 1 base and 5 bases, with 11 bases remaining between them. The CDR3 sequence is 15 residues long. The CDR3 region is CASSLEGAETGELFF. The CDR3 coding sequence is TGTGCCAGCAGCTTAGAAGGGGCGGAGACCGGGGAGCTGTTTTTT.

The CDR3 DNA is TGCGCCAGCAGCTTTTGGAAGGGGCGCGAGCAGTACTTC. This sequence encodes CASSFWKGREQYF. The chain has TRBV5-1 and TRBJ2-7; the D gene is possibly TRBD1 (5 bases). CDR1 SGHRS and CDR2 YFSETQ come from the germline V gene. This CDR3 is 13 amino acids long. V was clipped by 2 bases and J by 6 bases, with 12 bases between them.

The chain employs TRBV7-3 and TRBJ2-1; 9 bases map to TRBD2. The CDR3 spans 16 residues. Germline V gene sequence: CDR1 SGHTA, CDR2 FQGTGA. Trimming took 5 bases from V and 7 from J; bases not matched to a gene: 12. CDR3 protein: CASSARASGNWNEQFF. The CDR3 DNA reads as TGTGCCAGCAGCGCAAGGGCTAGCGGGAATTGGAATGAGCAGTTCTTC.

The rearrangement links TRBV7-8 to TRBJ2-3; D is unclear. The CDR3 consists of 15 residues. In germline, CDR1 is SGHVS, CDR2 FQNEAQ. V dropped 1 base and J dropped 8 bases, with 16 bases sitting between them. In DNA form, the CDR3 reads TGTGCCAGCAGCTTAGTCTGGGCCTCCCCGGGTACGCAGTATTTT. Amino acids: CASSLVWASPGTQYF.

The table lists this clonotype with a few counts. The chain employs TRBV20-1 and TRBJ2-3, with 8 positions matching TRBD2. Germline trimming cut 8 bases from V and 0 bases from J; bases unmatched to any gene: 7. Per the germline V gene, CDR1 is DFQATT and CDR2 is SNEGSKA (reference sequence). The CDR3 contains 14 residues. In nucleotides, the CDR3 is TGCAGTTCACCTAGCGGGCCTAGCACAGATACGCAGTATTTT. It yields the protein CSSPSGPSTDTQYF.

This clonotype was observed a handful of times. The J gene is TRBJ1-2, the V gene TRBV11-1; 7 bases line up with TRBD1. With 0 bases clipped from V and 6 bases from J, the junction kept 4 bases outside the gene matches. CDR3 length: 14 residues. The germline gives CDR1 SGHAT, CDR2 FQDESV (reference sequence). The CDR3 is CASSLAPDRDGYTF. The CDR3 DNA reads as TGTGCCAGCAGCTTAGCGCCAGACAGGGATGGCTACACCTTC. The whole variable domain, remainder taken from reference TRBV11-1 and TRBJ1-2, is EAEVAQSPRYKITEKSQAVAFWCDPISGHATLYWYRQILGQGPELLVQFQDESVVDDSQLPKDRFSAERLKGVDSTLKIQPAELGDSAMYLCASSLAPDRDGYTFGSGTRLTVV.

The J gene is TRBJ2-7, the V gene TRBV11-2; 8 bases match TRBD1. The V segment lost 1 base and the J segment 7 bases; nucleotides outside the gene matches: 6. The CDR3 has 14 amino acids. Germline CDR1 is SGHAT and CDR2 is FQNNGV. The CDR3 protein is CASSLGVQGDEQYF. DNA for the CDR3: TGTGCCAGCAGCTTAGGGGTACAGGGGGATGAGCAGTACTTC.

This clonotype came up a few times. The rearrangement uses TRBV20-1 and TRBJ2-3; D not resolved. V lost 1 base and J 0 bases, leaving 8 bases between the germline ends. Germline values: CDR1 DFQATT, CDR2 SNEGSKA (reference sequence). CDR3 length: 14 residues. The CDR3 DNA reads TGCAGTGCTAGAGCGGTCCCAAGCACAGATACGCAGTATTTT. This gives the protein CSARAVPSTDTQYF.

This chain connects TRBV23-1 to TRBJ2-1; 8 positions agree with TRBD1. Being an ORF, TRBV23-1 has a function that is uncertain. This CDR3 is built from 15 residues. J lost 4 bases, V lost 6 bases, and 8 bases had no gene match. CDR3 in amino acids: CASSPGQEGYNEQFF. CDR3 sequence (DNA): TGCGCCAGCAGCCCGGGACAGGAGGGATACAATGAGCAGTTCTTC.

This clonotype was detected ten times or more. The CDR3 bases are TGCAGTGCCCCCAGGGGGTCAAGTATCTATGGCTACACCTTC. Translating it yields CSAPRGSSIYGYTF. The genes are TRBV20-1 and TRBJ1-2; TRBD1 agrees at 7 bases. The CDR3 spans 14 residues. J was trimmed by 4 bases and V by 6 bases; bases with no gene match: 11. The germline CDR1 and CDR2 sequences are DFQATT and SNEGSKA (reference sequence).

At least ten counts were recorded for this clonotype. The rearrangement joins TRBV5-1 to TRBJ2-7, with D unclear. V was trimmed by 4 bases and J by 3 bases, leaving 11 bases between them. There are 13 residues in the CDR3. CDR1 and CDR2 from the germline V gene are SGHRS and YFSETQ. The CDR3 nucleotides are TGCGCCAGCAGCCTGGGTGCTATCTACGAGCAGTACTTC. Translating it yields CASSLGAIYEQYF.

The chain links TRBV5-1 to TRBJ2-3; maybe TRBD1 (6 bases). This CDR3 has 14 residues. Trimming left V 4 bases short and J 2 bases short, with 11 bases between. CDR1 is SGHRS and CDR2 is YFSETQ in the germline V gene. CDR3 sequence: CASSRRQVTDTQYF. As DNA, the CDR3 is TGCGCCAGCAGCCGGAGACAGGTCACAGATACGCAGTATTTT.

This clonotype was seen many times. The chain uses TRBV7-3 and TRBJ2-2; 11 bases are a match to TRBD2. The germline gives CDR1 SGHTA, CDR2 FQGTGA. This CDR3 has 18 residues. Trimming removed 4 bases from V and 0 bases from J; junction bases left unmatched: 7. Here the CDR3 DNA reads TGTGCCAGCAGCTCAAAGGGACTAGCGGCGGCGAACACCGGGGAGCTGTTTTTT. Translated: CASSSKGLAAANTGELFF.

The rearrangement links TRBV7-6 to TRBJ2-3; 8 bases match TRBD1. CDR1 is SGHVS and CDR2 is FNYEAQ in the germline V gene. V gave up 4 bases and J gave up 0 bases; unmatched junction bases: 6. The CDR3 has 16 residues. The CDR3 nucleotides are TGTGCCAGCAGCTCCACAGGGGGACTTAGCACAGATACGCAGTATTTT. Encoded protein: CASSSTGGLSTDTQYF.